A selection of T cell receptor beta chains follows, all from one sample in a study of blood T cell repertoires in COVID-19. Libraries were prepared by immunoSEQ multiplex PCR; TCRdb keeps only in-frame clonotypes and omits some of them. The sample records about 65,000 clones, 83% being singletons. Sequenced: peripheral blood. The source of these receptors is a man between 50 and 59 years old with COVID-19, enrolled during active disease. Each CDR3 is given with its conserved first and last residue. Each record gives: J gene, D gene, V gene, CDR3 length, clone size, CDR3 DNA, CDR3 protein. The D gene is left open where the match is weak. Size is stated for part of the rows, as once, few or many counts, or as a class when the clone is expanded.

TRBJ1-2,TRBD1,TRBV5-1,15,NA,TGCGCCAGCAGCCCGGGACAGAAAGAAATCTATGGCTACACCTTC,CASSPGQKEIYGYTF
TRBJ1-5,NA,TRBV3-1/TRBV3-2,16,NA,TGTGCCAGCAGCCCGACCGCAGGGAAACACAATCAGCCCCAGCATTTT,CASSPTAGKHNQPQHF
TRBJ2-2,TRBD1,TRBV6-6,17,NA,TGTGCCAGCAGTCCGGACAGGGGGACTATTAACACCGGGGAGCTGTTTTTT,CASSPDRGTINTGELFF
TRBJ2-1,TRBD2,TRBV14,19,NA,TGTGCCAGCAGCCAAGATGGCCGCCGGGCGGGACTAGCCGGTTTTTCGCAGTTCTTC,CASSQDGRRAGLAGFSQFF
TRBJ1-1,NA,TRBV6-5,14,NA,TGTGCCAGCAGTTACGGGGGGATGAACACTGAAGCTTTCTTT,CASSYGGMNTEAFF
TRBJ2-3,NA,TRBV3-1/TRBV3-2,15,NA,TGTGCCAGCAGCCCGCAGATGGACTCCTCCAATACGCAGTATTTT,CASSPQMDSSNTQYF
TRBJ2-7,NA,TRBV19,14,once,TGTGCCAGTAGTATGTACAGGGAAAGCGGCGAGCAGTACTTC,CASSMYRESGEQYF
TRBJ1-6,TRBD1,TRBV5-6,18,NA,TGTGCCAGCAGCCAAGGCCCGACAGGGGCGGCCTATAATTCACCCCTCCACTTT,CASSQGPTGAAYNSPLHF
TRBJ2-7,NA,TRBV4-1,15,NA,TGCGCCAGCAGCACCCCGGGACTCCTCTCCTACGAGCAGTACTTC,CASSTPGLLSYEQYF
TRBJ2-1,NA,TRBV24-1,13,NA,TGTGCCACCAGTGACACTAGGTTTAATGAGCAGTTCTTC,CATSDTRFNEQFF
TRBJ2-1,NA,TRBV11-2,13,NA,TGTGCCAGCAGCTTAGATTTACGCGACAGGCAGTTCTTC,CASSLDLRDRQFF
TRBJ2-1,TRBD2,TRBV6-5,13,NA,TGTGCCAGCAGTTACGAGCGGGAGGGCCGAGCGATCTTC,CASSYEREGRAIF
TRBJ2-1,TRBD2,TRBV5-1,15,NA,TGCGCCAGCAGCTTTGGGGTAGCGGGGCTCAATGAGCAGTTCTTC,CASSFGVAGLNEQFF
TRBJ1-2,NA,TRBV6-1,14,few,TGTGCCAGCAGTGAAAGCGGGGGCAGCTATGGCTACACCTTC,CASSESGGSYGYTF
TRBJ1-4,TRBD1,TRBV7-9,15,NA,TGTGCCAGCAGCTTTGGGACAGGGGCACGGGAAAAACTGTTTTTT,CASSFGTGAREKLFF
TRBJ1-5,NA,TRBV7-2,16,few,TGTGCCAGCAGCTTAACGTACAGGTTGCCGGATCAGCCCCAGCATTTT,CASSLTYRLPDQPQHF
TRBJ2-1,NA,TRBV10-3,11,NA,TGTGCCATCAGCTGGGGGGATGAGCAGTTCTTC,CAISWGDEQFF
TRBJ2-6,NA,TRBV11-2,19,few,TGTGCCAGCAGCTTAAGTTTAGAGGGGACACACCATGGGGCCAACGTCCTGACTTTC,CASSLSLEGTHHGANVLTF
TRBJ2-1,TRBD1,TRBV28,15,NA,TGTGCCAGCAGTTTACCGGGACAGGGGGTCAATGAGCAGTTCTTC,CASSLPGQGVNEQFF
TRBJ2-2,NA,TRBV5-6,15,NA,TGTGCCAGCAGCTTGGTTTCGGGGTTTACCGGGGAGCTGTTTTTT,CASSLVSGFTGELFF
TRBJ2-5,TRBD2,TRBV28,16,NA,TGTGCCAGCAGTTTATTCGGGACTAGCGGGACGGAGACCCAGTACTTC,CASSLFGTSGTETQYF
TRBJ2-7,NA,TRBV27,13,NA,TGTGCCAGCAGTACTCACCCCGCCTACGAGCAGTACTTC,CASSTHPAYEQYF
TRBJ1-5,NA,TRBV7-8,17,NA,TGTGCCAGCAGCCCGCGAGGCCGGGGTTCCTTCAATCAGCCCCAGCATTTT,CASSPRGRGSFNQPQHF